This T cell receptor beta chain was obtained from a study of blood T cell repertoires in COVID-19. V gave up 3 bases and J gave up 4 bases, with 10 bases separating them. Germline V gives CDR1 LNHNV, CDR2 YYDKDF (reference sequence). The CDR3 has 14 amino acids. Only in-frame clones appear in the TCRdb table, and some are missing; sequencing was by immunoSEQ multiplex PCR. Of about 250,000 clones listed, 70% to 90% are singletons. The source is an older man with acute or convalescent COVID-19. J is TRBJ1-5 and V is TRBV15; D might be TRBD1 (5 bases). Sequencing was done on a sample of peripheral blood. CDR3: CATSRDIPNQPQHF. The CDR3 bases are TGTGCCACCAGCAGGGACATTCCTAATCAGCCCCAGCATTTT.